A selection of T cell receptor beta chains follows, all from one sample in a study of identifying expanded T cells in peripheral blood. Here immunoSEQ multiplex PCR was the method, and the copy in TCRdb shows in-frame clones only, minus some. The sample has 80,000 or so clones, roughly four fifths seen once. Sequencing input: blood. The receptor set was obtained from a person aged 18 to 69 in good health. Each CDR3 is given with its conserved first and last residue. A D gene is named only where the DNA matches it firmly. Rows give clone size only sometimes, using once, few, many, or a class for an expanded clone.

J | V | size | D | CDR3 | DNA
TRBJ2-1 | TRBV28 | - | TRBD2 | CASTASSGGTYNEQFF | TGTGCCAGCACCGCCTCGAGCGGGGGGACATACAATGAGCAGTTCTTC
TRBJ2-3 | TRBV28 | - | - | CASSFHGQSTDTQYF | TGTGCCAGCAGTTTTCACGGACAAAGCACAGATACGCAGTATTTT
TRBJ2-7 | TRBV18 | - | TRBD1 | CASSPQQGAAVYEQYF | TGTGCCAGCTCACCACAACAGGGGGCCGCCGTCTACGAGCAGTACTTC
TRBJ2-7 | TRBV5-4 | - | - | CASSPSNPYEQYF | TGTGCCAGCAGCCCTTCAAACCCCTACGAGCAGTACTTC
TRBJ2-1 | TRBV7-6 | - | - | CASSATFYEQFF | TGTGCCAGCAGCGCTACCTTTTATGAGCAGTTCTTC
TRBJ1-2 | TRBV21-1 | - | - | CASSKSGLKYLSANYGYTF | TGTGCCAGCAGCAAATCCGGGCTAAAATATTTAAGCGCTAACTATGGCTACACCTTC
TRBJ2-5 | TRBV7-6 | - | - | CASSLGQLETQYF | TGTGCCAGCAGCTTAGGCCAGTTAGAGACCCAGTACTTC
TRBJ2-1 | TRBV27 | - | TRBD1 | CASSRTGGPYNEQFF | TGTGCCAGCAGCCGGACAGGGGGCCCCTACAATGAGCAGTTCTTC
TRBJ1-3 | TRBV14 | - | - | CASSPMYRQVSGNTIYF | TGTGCCAGCAGCCCGATGTACCGACAGGTCTCTGGAAACACCATATATTTT
TRBJ2-3 | TRBV29-1 | - | - | CSVGLRGTTDTQYF | TGCAGCGTTGGTCTCAGGGGAACCACAGATACGCAGTATTTT
TRBJ2-5 | TRBV7-6 | once | - | CASSLGGQYQETQYF | TGTGCCAGCAGCTTAGGAGGACAGTACCAAGAGACCCAGTACTTC
TRBJ2-1 | TRBV5-8 | many | - | CASSVDRSSYNEQFF | TGTGCCAGCAGCGTAGACAGGAGCTCCTACAATGAGCAGTTCTTC
TRBJ2-7 | TRBV5-6 | - | TRBD2 | CASSFASGSPYEQYF | TGTGCCAGCAGCTTCGCTAGCGGATCTCCCTACGAGCAGTACTTC
TRBJ2-7 | TRBV7-2 | - | - | CASSPISYEQYF | TGTGCCAGCAGCCCAATATCCTACGAGCAGTACTTC
TRBJ2-5 | TRBV5-1 | - | - | CASSLASGVQETQYF | TGCGCCAGCAGCTTGGCCTCGGGGGTCCAAGAGACCCAGTACTTC
TRBJ2-7 | TRBV18 | - | TRBD2 | CASSPPGLAGIEQYF | TGTGCCAGCTCACCACCGGGGCTAGCGGGAATTGAGCAGTACTTC
TRBJ1-2 | TRBV30 | few | - | CAWSTGNSRYGYTF | TGTGCCTGGAGTACGGGGAATTCGCGTTATGGCTACACCTTC
TRBJ1-3 | TRBV27 | few | - | CASSSRVSSGNTIYF | TGTGCCAGCAGTTCCAGGGTGAGCTCTGGAAACACCATATATTTT
TRBJ2-3 | TRBV6-1 | - | TRBD2 | CASSDGRAGGPGDTQYF | TGTGCCAGCAGTGACGGTCGAGCGGGAGGGCCGGGAGATACGCAGTATTTT
TRBJ2-3 | TRBV5-1 | - | TRBD2 | CASSLRTSGSTDTQYF | TGCGCCAGCAGCCTCCGGACTAGCGGGAGCACAGATACGCAGTATTTT
TRBJ1-4 | TRBV28 | - | - | CASINGGIEEKLFF | TGTGCCAGCATCAATGGGGGGATCGAGGAAAAACTGTTTTTT
TRBJ1-1 | TRBV18 | - | - | CASSPDMNTEAFF | TGTGCCAGCTCACCGGACATGAACACTGAAGCTTTCTTT
TRBJ2-3 | TRBV29-1 | - | - | CSVDLDHSTDTQYF | TGCAGCGTTGACCTGGACCACAGCACAGATACGCAGTATTTT
TRBJ2-7 | TRBV25-1 | - | - | CASTTGYEQYF | TGTGCCAGCACGACAGGCTACGAGCAGTACTTC
TRBJ1-1 | TRBV10-3 | - | - | CAISESMVNTEAFF | TGTGCCATCAGTGAGTCGATGGTGAACACTGAAGCTTTCTTT
TRBJ2-7 | TRBV27 | few | - | CASSLSVSYEQYF | TGTGCCAGCAGTTTATCCGTCTCCTACGAGCAGTACTTC
TRBJ1-4 | TRBV6-5 | - | TRBD1 | CATKTGQANEKLFF | TGTGCCACGAAGACGGGACAGGCTAATGAAAAACTGTTTTTT
TRBJ1-1 | TRBV2 | - | - | CASNRANTEAFF | TGTGCCAGCAATAGGGCCAACACTGAAGCTTTCTTT
TRBJ1-1 | TRBV4-1 | - | - | CASSQERQTNTEAFF | TGCGCCAGCAGCCAAGAGAGACAGACGAACACTGAAGCTTTCTTT
TRBJ2-3 | TRBV11-3 | - | TRBD2 | CASSLASAGGPADTQYF | TGTGCCAGCAGCTTAGCGTCAGCGGGAGGGCCAGCAGATACGCAGTATTTT
TRBJ1-5 | TRBV7-9 | - | - | CASSLGGQPQHF | TGTGCCAGCAGCTTAGGCGGGCAGCCCCAGCATTTT
TRBJ2-3 | TRBV30 | - | - | CAWSLGVGTDTQYF | TGTGCCTGGAGTCTCGGCGTTGGCACAGATACGCAGTATTTT
TRBJ1-2 | TRBV5-4 | few | - | CASSRQENYGYTF | TGTGCCAGCAGTCGACAGGAGAACTATGGCTACACCTTC
TRBJ1-5 | TRBV6-5 | - | TRBD1 | CASSGTGSNQPQHF | TGTGCCAGCAGTGGGACAGGGAGCAATCAGCCCCAGCATTTT
TRBJ2-1 | TRBV9 | - | - | CASSLRDQEQFF | TGTGCCAGCAGCCTCCGGGACCAAGAGCAGTTCTTC
TRBJ2-1 | TRBV30 | - | TRBD2 | CAWSVVGTSGYNEQFF | TGTGCCTGGAGTGTAGTCGGGACTAGCGGATACAATGAGCAGTTCTTC
TRBJ2-5 | TRBV5-4 | - | TRBD2 | CASSLGLALVQETQYF | TGTGCCAGCAGCTTGGGACTAGCGCTTGTCCAAGAGACCCAGTACTTC
TRBJ2-1 | TRBV4-3 | once | - | CASSQGVARLGNEQFF | TGCGCCAGCAGCCAAGGGGTTGCTAGACTTGGCAATGAGCAGTTCTTC
TRBJ1-4 | TRBV19 | - | - | CASSARDWGGKLFF | TGTGCCAGTAGTGCACGGGACTGGGGTGGAAAACTGTTTTTT
TRBJ2-6 | TRBV16 | - | - | CASSSLAGANVLTF | TGTGCCAGCAGTTCGTTGGCTGGGGCCAACGTCCTGACTTTC
TRBJ2-7 | TRBV10-3 | few | - | CAISAKEGTSYEQYF | TGTGCCATCAGTGCGAAGGAGGGGACCTCCTACGAGCAGTACTTC
TRBJ2-3 | TRBV27 | - | - | CASGGSLGGADTQYF | TGTGCCAGCGGGGGGAGCCTGGGTGGTGCAGATACGCAGTATTTT
TRBJ2-7 | TRBV28 | - | TRBD2 | CASSRTPTSEKSDEQYF | TGTGCCAGCAGCAGGACTCCAACTAGCGAAAAAAGTGACGAGCAGTACTTC
TRBJ1-2 | TRBV19 | - | - | CASSIEAATPDYGYTF | TGTGCCAGTAGTATAGAGGCGGCGACCCCCGACTATGGCTACACCTTC
TRBJ1-3 | TRBV2 | - | TRBD1 | CASSSNRGSGNTIYF | TGTGCCAGCAGCTCTAACAGGGGAAGTGGAAACACCATATATTTT
TRBJ1-5 | TRBV4-2 | - | - | CASSNIVRGDSNQPQHF | TGTGCCAGCTCGAATATCGTAAGGGGGGATAGCAATCAGCCCCAGCATTTT
TRBJ1-1 | TRBV6-6 | few | - | CASSVTGNTEAFF | TGTGCCAGCAGCGTGACAGGGAACACTGAAGCTTTCTTT
TRBJ2-1 | TRBV28 | few | - | CASSLGLGYEQFF | TGTGCCAGCAGTTTGGGTCTAGGTTATGAGCAGTTCTTC
TRBJ2-7 | TRBV20-1 | - | - | CSVKQAYEQYF | TGCAGTGTCAAGCAGGCATACGAGCAGTACTTC
TRBJ2-5 | TRBV4-1 | - | - | CASSSRGGETQYF | TGCGCCAGCAGCTCCCGAGGGGGAGAGACCCAGTACTTC
TRBJ2-1 | TRBV19 | - | TRBD2 | CASRVQGTSGSLEQFF | TGTGCCAGTAGGGTCCAGGGGACTAGCGGGAGCCTTGAGCAGTTCTTC
TRBJ1-1 | TRBV5-8 | - | - | CASGGHRNTEAFF | TGTGCCAGCGGGGGACACAGGAACACTGAAGCTTTCTTT
TRBJ2-1 | TRBV11-3 | few | - | CASSLDGGALHNEQFF | TGTGCCAGCAGCTTAGATGGAGGGGCCCTCCACAATGAGCAGTTCTTC